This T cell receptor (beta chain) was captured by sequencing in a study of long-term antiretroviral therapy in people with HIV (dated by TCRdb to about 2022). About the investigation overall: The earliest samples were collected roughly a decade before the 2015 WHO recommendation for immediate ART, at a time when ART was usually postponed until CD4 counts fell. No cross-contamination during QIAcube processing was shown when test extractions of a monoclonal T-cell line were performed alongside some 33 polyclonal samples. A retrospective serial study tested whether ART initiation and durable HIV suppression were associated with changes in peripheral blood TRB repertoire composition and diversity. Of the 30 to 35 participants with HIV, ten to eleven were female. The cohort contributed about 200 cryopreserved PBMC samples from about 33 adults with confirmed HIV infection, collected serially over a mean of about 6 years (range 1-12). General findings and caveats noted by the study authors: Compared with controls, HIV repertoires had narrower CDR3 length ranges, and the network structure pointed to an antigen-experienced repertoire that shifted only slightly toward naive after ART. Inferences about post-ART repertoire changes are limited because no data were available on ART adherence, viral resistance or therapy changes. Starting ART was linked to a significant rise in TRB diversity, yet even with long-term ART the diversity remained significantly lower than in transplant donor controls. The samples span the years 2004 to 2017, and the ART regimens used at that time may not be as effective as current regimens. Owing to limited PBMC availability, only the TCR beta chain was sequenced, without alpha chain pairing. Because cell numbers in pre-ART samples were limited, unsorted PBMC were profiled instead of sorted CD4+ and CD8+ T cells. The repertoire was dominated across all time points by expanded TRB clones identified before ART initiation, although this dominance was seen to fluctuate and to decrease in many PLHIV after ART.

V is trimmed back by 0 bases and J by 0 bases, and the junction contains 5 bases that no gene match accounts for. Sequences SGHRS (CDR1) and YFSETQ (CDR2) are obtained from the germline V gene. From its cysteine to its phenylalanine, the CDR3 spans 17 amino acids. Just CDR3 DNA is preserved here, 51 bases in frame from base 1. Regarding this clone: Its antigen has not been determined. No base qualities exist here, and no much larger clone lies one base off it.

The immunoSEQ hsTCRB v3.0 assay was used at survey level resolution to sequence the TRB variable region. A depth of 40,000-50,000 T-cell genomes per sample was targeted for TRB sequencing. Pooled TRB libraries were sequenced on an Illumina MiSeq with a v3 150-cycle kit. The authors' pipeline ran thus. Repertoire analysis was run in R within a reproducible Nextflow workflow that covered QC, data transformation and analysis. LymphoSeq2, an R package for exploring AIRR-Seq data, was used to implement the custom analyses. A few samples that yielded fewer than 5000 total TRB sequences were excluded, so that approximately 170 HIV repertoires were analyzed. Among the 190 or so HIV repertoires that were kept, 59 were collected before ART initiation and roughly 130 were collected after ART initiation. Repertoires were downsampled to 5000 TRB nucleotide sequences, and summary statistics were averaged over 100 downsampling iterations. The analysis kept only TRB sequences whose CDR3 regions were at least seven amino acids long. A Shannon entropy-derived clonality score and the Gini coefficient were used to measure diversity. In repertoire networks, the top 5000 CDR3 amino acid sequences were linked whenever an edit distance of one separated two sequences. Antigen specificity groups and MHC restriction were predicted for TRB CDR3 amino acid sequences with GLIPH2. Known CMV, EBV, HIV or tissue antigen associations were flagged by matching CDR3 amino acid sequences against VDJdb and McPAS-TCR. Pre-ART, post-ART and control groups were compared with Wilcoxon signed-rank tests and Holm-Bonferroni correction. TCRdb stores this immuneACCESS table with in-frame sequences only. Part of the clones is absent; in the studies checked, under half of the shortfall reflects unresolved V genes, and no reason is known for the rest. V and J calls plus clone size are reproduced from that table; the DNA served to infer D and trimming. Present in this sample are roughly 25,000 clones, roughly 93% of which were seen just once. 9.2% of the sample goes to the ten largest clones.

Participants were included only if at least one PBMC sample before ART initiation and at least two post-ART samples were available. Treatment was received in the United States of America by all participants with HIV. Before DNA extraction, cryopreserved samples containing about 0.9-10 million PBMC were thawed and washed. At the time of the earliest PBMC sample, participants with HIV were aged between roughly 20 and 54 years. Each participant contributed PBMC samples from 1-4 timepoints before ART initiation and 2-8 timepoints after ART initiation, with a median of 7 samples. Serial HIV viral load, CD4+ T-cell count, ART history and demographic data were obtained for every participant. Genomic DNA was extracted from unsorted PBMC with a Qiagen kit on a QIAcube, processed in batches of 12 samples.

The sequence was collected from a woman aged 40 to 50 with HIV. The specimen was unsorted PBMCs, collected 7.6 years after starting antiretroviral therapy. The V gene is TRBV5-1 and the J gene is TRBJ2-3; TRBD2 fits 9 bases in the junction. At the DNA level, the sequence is TGCGCCAGCAGCTTGGAGTTAGCGGGGGCCAGCACAGATACGCAGTATTTT. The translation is CASSLELAGASTDTQYF.